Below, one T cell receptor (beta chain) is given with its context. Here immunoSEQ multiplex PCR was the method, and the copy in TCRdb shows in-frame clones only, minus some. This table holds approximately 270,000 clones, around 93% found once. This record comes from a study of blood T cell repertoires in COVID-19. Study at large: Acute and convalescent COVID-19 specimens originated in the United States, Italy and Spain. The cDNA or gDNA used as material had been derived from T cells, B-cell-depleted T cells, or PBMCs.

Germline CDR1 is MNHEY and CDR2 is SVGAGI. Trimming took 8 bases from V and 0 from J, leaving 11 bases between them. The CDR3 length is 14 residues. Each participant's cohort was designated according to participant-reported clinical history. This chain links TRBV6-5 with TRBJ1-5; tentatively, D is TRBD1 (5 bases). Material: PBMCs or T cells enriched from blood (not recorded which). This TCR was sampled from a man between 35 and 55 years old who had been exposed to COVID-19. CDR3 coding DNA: TGTGCCAGCTCGCCAGGGATTAGCAATCAGCCCCAGCATTTT. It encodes CASSPGISNQPQHF.